This T cell receptor (beta chain) comes out of a study of T cells after yellow fever vaccination. Study-level points and caveats: Only a minor proportion of clonotypes was detected across both CD4 and CD8 compartments. Weaker overall was a secondary response that nonetheless peaked faster, on day 5 versus 15. Booster sampling recovered most clones from primary vaccination (approximately 97% CD4, 88% CD8).

Universal primer sites and UMIs were introduced during 5'RACE template-switching synthesis of TCR cDNA. TCRdb processed the 5' RACE reads anew with MiXCR; each CDR3 protein has one entry. The sample holds approximately 69,000 distinct CDR3 sequences; approximately 5.9% are singletons and the top ten take roughly 2.2%. Germline V gives CDR1 SGHRS, CDR2 YFSETQ. The CDR3 totals 13 residues. Trimming removed 5 bases from V and 1 base from J; junction bases left unmatched: 3. Many counts were recorded for this clonotype. Its antigen is undetermined. This receptor was obtained from a man aged 18 to 29 who received the YFV17D yellow fever vaccine. Sequencing used CD4+ T cells sorted from PBMCs, obtained roughly 14 days after the first yellow fever vaccination. The chain uses TRBV5-1 and TRBJ2-7, with 7 nucleotides matching TRBD2. DNA of the CDR3: TGCGCCAGCAGGGGGACTATTTCCTACGAGCAGTACTTC. It specifies CASRGTISYEQYF.